What follows are 28 T cell receptor beta chains derived from one specimen sequenced in a study of cytomegalovirus exposure and HLA in healthy donors. Primers: 60 Vbeta forward and 13 Jbeta reverse. Clones were read by immunoSEQ multiplex PCR, and TCRdb kept only the in-frame ones, dropping some. This repertoire shows some 130,000 clones, 60% to 80% found once; its top ten account for about 1%. Input material: PBMCs. These receptors originate from a young man in good health and CMV-seronegative.

The chain recombines TRBV5-5 with TRBJ1-1; 8 bases line up with TRBD1. The CDR3 contains 15 residues. CDR1 is SGHKS and CDR2 is YYEKEE in the germline V gene (reference sequence). V was pared by 2 bases and J by 3 bases, with 6 bases of the junction left unmatched. The CDR3 bases are TGTGCCAGCAGCTTCTCAGGGGGCTCTGACACTGAAGCTTTCTTT. Translated, it gives CASSFSGGSDTEAFF.

The chain combines TRBV28 with TRBJ1-6; unclear D gene. This CDR3 has 16 amino acids. Trimming shortened V by 6 bases and J by 0 bases, and 12 bases separated the two germline ends. Germline loops: CDR1 MDHEN, CDR2 SYDVKM. CDR3 residues: CASSHYLSSYNSPLHF. The CDR3 DNA reads TGTGCCAGCAGCCATTACTTAAGCTCCTATAATTCACCCCTCCACTTT. The variable domain in full, with the rest retrieved from reference TRBV28 and TRBJ1-6, is DVKVTQSSRYLVKRTGEKVFLECVQDMDHENMFWYRQDPGLGLRLIYFSYDVKMKEKGDIPEGYSVSREKKERFSLILESASTNQTSMYLCASSHYLSSYNSPLHFGNGTRLTVT.

The V call is TRBV30, the J call TRBJ1-2; possibly TRBD1 for D (5 bases). The germline V gene encodes CDR1 GTSNPN and CDR2 SVGIG (reference sequence). The CDR3 runs 12 residues. Trimming shortened V by 8 bases and J by 4 bases, and 14 bases separated the two germline ends. In DNA form, the CDR3 reads TGTGCCCGGATGGGGGGAGGCTATGGCTACACCTTC. It yields the protein CARMGGGYGYTF.

This clone has a single count. The V and J genes are TRBV27 and TRBJ2-7; unclear D gene. V lost 8 bases and J 3 bases, leaving 20 bases between the germline ends. In germline, CDR1 is MNHEY, CDR2 SMNVEV (reference sequence). This CDR3 has 15 residues. This CDR3 is CASSSRGSNYYEQYF. In DNA form, the CDR3 reads TGTGCCAGCTCCTCCCGAGGATCTAATTACTACGAGCAGTACTTC.

The CDR3 sequence: CASSLEGVNEKLFF. The CDR3 DNA reads as TGCGCCAGCAGCTTGGAGGGGGTTAATGAAAAACTGTTTTTT. This rearrangement joins TRBV5-1 to TRBJ1-4, with D perhaps matching TRBD1 (6 bases). The CDR3 loop spans 14 amino acids. Per germline, CDR1 SGHRS and CDR2 YFSETQ. V dropped 0 bases and J dropped 4 bases, with 7 bases sitting between them.

This chain joins TRBV5-4 and TRBJ2-5; no reliable D call. The CDR3 covers 14 residues. CDR1 and CDR2 (germline): SGHNT, YYREEE (reference sequence). V shed 4 bases and J shed 1 base, with 11 bases lying between them. CDR3 sequence (DNA): TGTGCCAGCAGCGGCGGCCACCTCCAAGAGACCCAGTACTTC. Protein sequence: CASSGGHLQETQYF.

The rearrangement joins TRBV12-5 to TRBJ1-5; 7 bases map to TRBD1. J was trimmed by 5 bases and V by 1 base; bases with no gene match: 14. CDR1 is LGHNT, CDR2 FRNRAP, per germline. The CDR3 has 18 amino acids. CDR3 residues: CASGLDPLTGEAYQPQHF. CDR3 DNA: TGTGCTAGTGGTTTGGACCCACTCACAGGGGAGGCCTATCAGCCCCAGCATTTT.

The chain uses TRBV27 and TRBJ2-7; a possible D gene is TRBD1 (6 bases). CDR1 is MNHEY, CDR2 SMNVEV, per germline (reference sequence). CDR3 length: 15 residues. Deletions cut 2 bases from V and 2 bases from J, with 13 bases between. The CDR3 DNA reads TGTGCCAGCAGTTTAGGGGCAGGGGATACCTACGAGCAGTACTTC. It codes for CASSLGAGDTYEQYF.

This clone was picked up a small number of times. J is TRBJ2-7 and V is TRBV30; possibly TRBD1 for D (5 bases). Germline V gene lookup returns CDR1 GTSNPN and CDR2 SVGIG (reference sequence). Trimming removed 5 bases at V and 6 bases at J, with 20 bases between. CDR3 length: 14 residues. The CDR3 reads CAWGRGLLSTEQYF. In nucleotides, the CDR3 is TGTGCCTGGGGAAGGGGTCTCCTATCTACCGAGCAGTACTTC.

As concerns this clone: One junction end does not reproduce the germline sequence, and a read error may be involved. Additional DNA sequences in this sample encode the identical CDR3. The rearrangement links TRBV2 to TRBJ1-4; D is unclear. Germline loops: CDR1 SNHLY, CDR2 FYNNEI. This CDR3 region has 14 residues. Written as DNA, the CDR3 is TGTGCCAGCAGACCGGAGGCAACTAATGAAAAACTATTTTTT. It codes for CASRPEATNEKLFF.

This clone came up once. V is TRBV28 and J is TRBJ2-7; D is perhaps TRBD2 (6 bases). V was clipped by 6 bases and J by 3 bases, with 12 bases between them. CDR3 length: 13 residues. Germline V lookup: CDR1 MDHEN, CDR2 SYDVKM. The CDR3 loop reads CASSPGLSYEQYF. In DNA form, the CDR3 reads TGTGCCAGCAGCCCGGGACTGAGCTACGAGCAGTACTTC.

The gene calls are TRBV19 and TRBJ1-4, with D unresolved. The CDR3 extends over 12 amino acids. V lost 9 bases to trimming and J lost 3 bases, with 8 bases between them. Germline assignment: CDR1 LNHDA and CDR2 SQIVND (reference sequence). CDR3 loop: CASGFPNEKLFF. As DNA, the CDR3 is TGTGCCAGCGGGTTCCCTAATGAAAAACTGTTTTTT.

V is TRBV7-9 and J is TRBJ1-2; unclear D gene. Germline V gene lookup returns CDR1 SEHNR and CDR2 FQNEAQ (reference sequence). This CDR3 comprises 16 residues. Trimming stripped 5 bases from V and 5 bases from J, with 21 bases between. Here the CDR3 reads CASSPMAGWGGYGYTF. CDR3 coding DNA: TGTGCCAGCAGCCCTATGGCGGGTTGGGGAGGTTATGGCTACACCTTC.

This chain connects TRBV15 to TRBJ2-2; 8 nucleotides align to TRBD1. Trimming cost V 4 bases and J 1 base; bases outside gene matches: 8. CDR1 LNHNV and CDR2 YYDKDF come from the germline V gene (reference sequence). This CDR3 has 17 amino acids. In nucleotides, the CDR3 is TGTGCCACCAGCACTTTTTTTACAGGGGGGAACACCGGGGAGCTGTTTTTT. Its protein is CATSTFFTGGNTGELFF.

This chain connects TRBV13 to TRBJ2-1; D gene unclear. Between the trimmed V and J ends, which lost 4 bases and 8 bases, there was a span of 12 bases. This CDR3 spans 13 amino acids. From germline, CDR1 is PRHDT and CDR2 FYEKMQ (reference sequence). The CDR3 nucleotides read TGTGCCAGCAGCTCCACGAGGATCGATGAGCAGTTCTTC. This translates into CASSSTRIDEQFF.

The chain uses TRBV7-6 and TRBJ2-1, with unresolved D. The CDR3 length is 14 residues. Germline V gene lookup returns CDR1 SGHVS and CDR2 FNYEAQ. V lost 0 bases to trimming and J lost 5 bases, with 8 bases between them. In DNA, the CDR3 is TGTGCCAGCAGCTTAGCGTCAACAGACAATGAGCAGTTCTTC. It translates to CASSLASTDNEQFF.

The gene calls are TRBV4-2 and TRBJ1-1; D is ambiguous. Trimming cost V 0 bases and J 5 bases, with 7 bases left between them. The CDR3 is made up of 13 amino acids. CDR1 and CDR2 (germline): LGHNA, YNFKEQ. The CDR3 sequence: CASSQDGFTEAFF. CDR3 DNA: TGTGCCAGCAGCCAAGACGGGTTTACTGAAGCTTTCTTT.

The J gene is TRBJ2-7, the V gene TRBV4-3; 9 positions agree with TRBD1. This CDR3 region has 15 residues. After removal of 5 bases from V and 7 bases from J, the junction contained 12 bases not matched to a gene. Germline V gene sequence: CDR1 LGHNA, CDR2 YSLEER. The CDR3 protein is CASSSIQGARGEQYF. CDR3 DNA sequence: TGCGCCAGCAGCTCGATACAGGGGGCTCGAGGAGAGCAGTACTTC.

The chain is built from TRBV18 and TRBJ1-2, with D unresolved. The ends were cut back, 0 bases at V and 0 bases at J, with 8 bases in the middle. The V gene's germline CDR1 is KGHSH and CDR2 LQKENI. This CDR3 comprises 15 residues. CDR3 loop: CASSPPRKANYGYTF. In DNA form, the CDR3 reads TGTGCCAGCTCACCACCCAGGAAAGCTAACTATGGCTACACCTTC.

This clone has a handful of counts. CDR3 loop: CASSYVRTGGGYGYTF. CDR3 coding DNA: TGTGCCAGCAGTTACGTCCGGACAGGGGGTGGCTATGGCTACACCTTC. The chain uses TRBV6-5 and TRBJ1-2; TRBD1 matches 10 bases. In germline, CDR1 is MNHEY, CDR2 SVGAGI. V shed 2 bases, J shed 4 bases, and the junction held 7 bases outside the gene matches. The length of the CDR3 is 16 residues.

The chain joins TRBV7-2 to TRBJ2-3, with 8 bases identical to TRBD2. Trimming at V came to 7 bases and at J to 4 bases, leaving 10 bases not matched to a gene. Germline V gives CDR1 SGHTA, CDR2 FQGNSA. The length of the CDR3 is 15 residues. This chain's CDR3 is CASTMGLGQADTQYF. The CDR3, as DNA: TGTGCCAGCACTATGGGACTAGGTCAGGCAGATACGCAGTATTTT.

This clone has a handful of counts. The V gene is TRBV6-6, the J gene TRBJ1-1; D possibly corresponds to TRBD1 (6 bases). The CDR3 runs 16 residues. Germline lookup yields CDR1 MNHNY and CDR2 SVGAGI (reference sequence). V dropped 2 bases and J dropped 1 base, with 14 bases sitting between them. The CDR3 region has the DNA TGTGCCAGCAGTTACCACCCTACAGGGACGAACACTGAAGCTTTCTTT. Protein sequence: CASSYHPTGTNTEAFF.

The V and J genes are TRBV5-1 and TRBJ2-1, with D tentatively TRBD2 (6 bases). The CDR3 spans 12 residues. V shed 3 bases and J shed 10 bases, with 11 bases lying between them. CDR1 SGHRS and CDR2 YFSETQ come from the germline V gene. Here the CDR3 reads CASSSGRLEQFF. DNA of the CDR3: TGCGCCAGCAGCTCGGGGAGGCTAGAGCAGTTCTTC.

The rearrangement uses TRBV5-1 and TRBJ2-3; 8 bases are a match to TRBD2. Germline CDR1 is SGHRS and CDR2 is YFSETQ. V lost 1 base, J lost 1 base, and 2 bases stayed unmatched. The CDR3 is made up of 15 amino acids. CDR3 sequence (DNA): TGCGCCAGCAGCTTGAGAGCGGGGGGCACAGATACGCAGTATTTT. It encodes CASSLRAGGTDTQYF.

Remarks on this clone: The junction differs from germline at one of its ends, possibly a read error. The V and J genes are TRBV28 and TRBJ1-6, with 10 bases aligning to TRBD1. The CDR3 runs to 12 residues. The germline V gene has CDR1 MDHEN and CDR2 SYDVKM. As DNA, the CDR3 is TGTGCCAGCAGCGAAGACAGGGGGCCTTCCTACTTT. This gives the protein CASSEDRGPSYF. The full variable domain, with the rest looked up from reference TRBV28 and TRBJ1-6, is DVKVTQSSRYLVKRTGEKVFLECVQDMDHENMFWYRQDPGLGLRLIYFSYDVKMKEKGDIPEGYSVSREKKERFSLILESASTNQTSMYLCASSEDRGPSYFGNGTRLTVT.

This clone has just a few counts. This chain links TRBV14 with TRBJ2-3, with 14 bases identical to TRBD2. This CDR3 has 16 amino acids. Germline assignment: CDR1 SGHDN and CDR2 FVKESK. Germline trimming cut 3 bases from V and 4 bases from J; bases unmatched to any gene: 3. The CDR3 nucleotides are TGTGCCAGCAGCCAGGGGACTAGCGGGGGCCCAGATACGCAGTATTTT. As protein: CASSQGTSGGPDTQYF.

In its sample, this clone was seen once. The genes are TRBV5-4 and TRBJ1-2; D ambiguous. V was cut by 4 bases and J by 1 base, with 14 bases left in between. CDR1 and CDR2 from the germline V gene are SGHNT and YYREEE (reference sequence). The CDR3 totals 15 residues. CDR3 residues: CASSPRPGVNYGYTF. For the CDR3, the DNA is TGTGCCAGCAGCCCACGCCCCGGTGTTAACTATGGCTACACCTTC.

The chain couples TRBV5-4 to TRBJ1-1; possibly TRBD1 for D (6 bases). V lost 0 bases and J 6 bases, leaving 18 bases between the germline ends. In germline, CDR1 is SGHNT, CDR2 YYREEE (reference sequence). The CDR3 covers 16 residues. This CDR3 reads CASSLGWGPPGPEAFF. The CDR3 nucleotides are TGTGCCAGCAGCTTGGGTTGGGGGCCCCCAGGCCCTGAAGCTTTCTTT.